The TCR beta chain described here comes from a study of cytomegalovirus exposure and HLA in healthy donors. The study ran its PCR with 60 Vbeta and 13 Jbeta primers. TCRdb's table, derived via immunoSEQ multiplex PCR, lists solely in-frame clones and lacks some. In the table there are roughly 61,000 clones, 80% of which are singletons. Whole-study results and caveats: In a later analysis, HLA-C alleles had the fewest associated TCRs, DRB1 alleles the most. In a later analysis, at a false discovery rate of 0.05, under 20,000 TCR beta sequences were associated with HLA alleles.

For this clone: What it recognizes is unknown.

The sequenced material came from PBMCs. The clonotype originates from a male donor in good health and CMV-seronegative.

The CDR3 region is CASSEMAEQETQYF. The CDR3 nucleotides are TGTGCCAGCAGTGAAATGGCGGAGCAAGAGACCCAGTACTTC. The V and J genes are TRBV2 and TRBJ2-5; unclear D gene. The CDR3 is 14 amino acids. The V end lost 2 bases, the J end lost 2 bases, and 9 bases lay between the germline ends. Germline V gives CDR1 SNHLY, CDR2 FYNNEI. Looking up the rest from reference TRBV2 and TRBJ2-5 gives the full variable domain: EPEVTQTPSHQVTQMGQEVILRCVPISNHLYFYWYRQILGQKVEFLVSFYNNEISEKSEIFDDQFSVERPDGSNFTLKIRSTKLEDSAMYFCASSEMAEQETQYFGPGTRLLVL.